The clone carrying this T cell receptor beta chain has more than one count but fewer than ten. A read error is likely, as this CDR3 ends without the conserved phenylalanine or tryptophan. The DNA is omitted, as the CDR3 cannot be located on it reliably, and the CDR3 follows TCRdb's listing. Germline V CDR1 and CDR2: SGDLS, YYNGEE. The CDR3 spans 17 residues, counting both ends. This sample was taken from a study of CD4 and CD8 cells across lung adenocarcinoma regions. Donors had localized lung adenocarcinoma, a non-small cell lung cancer. One entry per CDR3 protein, called by TCRdb with MiXCR from the PCR reads. The table lists about 19,000 distinct CDR3 sequences, 46% of them singletons.

The rearrangement links TRBV9 to TRBJ2-5. Specimen: CD4+ T cells from the margin of a lung tumor. This TCR came from a male donor with lung adenocarcinoma. The CD4 and CD8 labels of this study may be unreliable. The CDR3 spells CARQRLEVFIDTERRCG.